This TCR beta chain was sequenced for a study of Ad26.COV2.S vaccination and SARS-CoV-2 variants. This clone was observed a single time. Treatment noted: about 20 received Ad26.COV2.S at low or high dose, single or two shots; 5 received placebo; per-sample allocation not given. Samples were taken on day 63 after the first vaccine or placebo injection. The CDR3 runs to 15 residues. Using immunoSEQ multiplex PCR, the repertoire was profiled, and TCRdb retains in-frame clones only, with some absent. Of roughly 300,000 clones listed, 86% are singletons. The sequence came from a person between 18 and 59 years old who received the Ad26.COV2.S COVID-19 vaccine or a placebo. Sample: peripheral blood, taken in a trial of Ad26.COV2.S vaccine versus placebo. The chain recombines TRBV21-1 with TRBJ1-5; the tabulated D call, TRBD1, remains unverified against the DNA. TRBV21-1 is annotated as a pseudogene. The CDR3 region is CASSKDSDSNQPQHF. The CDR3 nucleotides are TGTGCCAGCAGCAAAGATTCAGATAGCAATCAGCCCCAGCATTTT.